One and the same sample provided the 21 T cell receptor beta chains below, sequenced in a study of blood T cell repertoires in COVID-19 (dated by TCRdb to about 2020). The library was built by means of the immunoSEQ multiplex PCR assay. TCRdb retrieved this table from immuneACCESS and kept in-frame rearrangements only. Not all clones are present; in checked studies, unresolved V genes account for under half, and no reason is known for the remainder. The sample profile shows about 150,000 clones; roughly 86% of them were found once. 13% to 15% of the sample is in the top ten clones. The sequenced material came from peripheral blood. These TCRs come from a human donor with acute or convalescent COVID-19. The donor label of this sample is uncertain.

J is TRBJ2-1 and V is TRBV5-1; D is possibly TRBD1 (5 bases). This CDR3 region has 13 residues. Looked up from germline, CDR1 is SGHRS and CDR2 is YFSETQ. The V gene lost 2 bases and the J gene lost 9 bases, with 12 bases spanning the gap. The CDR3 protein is CASSLGAAAEQFF. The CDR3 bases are TGCGCCAGCAGCTTAGGGGCCGCGGCTGAGCAGTTCTTC.

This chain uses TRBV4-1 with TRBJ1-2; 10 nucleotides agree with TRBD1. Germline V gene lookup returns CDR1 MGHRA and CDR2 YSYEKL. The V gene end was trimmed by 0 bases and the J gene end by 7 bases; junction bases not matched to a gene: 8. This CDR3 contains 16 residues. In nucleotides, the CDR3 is TGCGCCAGCAGCCAAGATTTGACAGGGGGCGGTCGTGGCTACACCTTC. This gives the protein CASSQDLTGGGRGYTF.

The CDR3 here is CASGLVTGALFTEAFF. CDR3 bases: TGTGCTAGTGGTTTGGTAACAGGGGCCCTATTCACTGAAGCTTTCTTT. This chain uses TRBV12-5 with TRBJ1-1; 7 nucleotides line up with TRBD1. J gave up 4 bases and V 0 bases, and 8 bases lay outside the gene matches. There are 16 residues in the CDR3. The germline gives CDR1 LGHNT, CDR2 FRNRAP.

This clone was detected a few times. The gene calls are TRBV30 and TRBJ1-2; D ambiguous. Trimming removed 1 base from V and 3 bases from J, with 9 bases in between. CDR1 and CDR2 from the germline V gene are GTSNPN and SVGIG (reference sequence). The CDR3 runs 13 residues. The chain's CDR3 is CAWSEWSYYGYTF. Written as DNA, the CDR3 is TGTGCCTGGAGTGAGTGGAGTTACTATGGCTACACCTTC.

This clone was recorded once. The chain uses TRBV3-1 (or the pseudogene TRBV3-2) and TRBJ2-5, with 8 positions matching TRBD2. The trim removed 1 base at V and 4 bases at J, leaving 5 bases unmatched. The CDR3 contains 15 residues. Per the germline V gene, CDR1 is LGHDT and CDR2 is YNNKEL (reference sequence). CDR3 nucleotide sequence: TGTGCCAGCAGCCAAGGCCCGGGGGGGGGAGAGACCCAGTACTTC. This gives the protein CASSQGPGGGETQYF.

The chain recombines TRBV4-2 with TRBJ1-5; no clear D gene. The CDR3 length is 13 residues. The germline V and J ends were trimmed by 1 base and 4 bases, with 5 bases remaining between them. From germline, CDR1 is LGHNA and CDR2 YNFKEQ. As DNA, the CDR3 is TGTGCCAGCAGCCAAGGGGAGAATCAGCCCCAGCATTTT. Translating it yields CASSQGENQPQHF.

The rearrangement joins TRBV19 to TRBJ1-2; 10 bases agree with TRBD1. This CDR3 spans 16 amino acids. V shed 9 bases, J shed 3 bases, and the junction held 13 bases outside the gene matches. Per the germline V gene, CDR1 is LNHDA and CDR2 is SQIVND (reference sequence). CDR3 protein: CASKMGGQGKDYGYTF. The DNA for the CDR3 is TGTGCCAGCAAAATGGGGGGACAGGGGAAGGACTATGGCTACACCTTC.

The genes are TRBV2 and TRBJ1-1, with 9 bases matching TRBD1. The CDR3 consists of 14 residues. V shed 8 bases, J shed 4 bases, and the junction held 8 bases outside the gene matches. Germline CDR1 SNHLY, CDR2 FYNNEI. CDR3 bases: TGTGCCAGCGGCCCAACAGGGGGCGTCACTGAAGCTTTCTTT. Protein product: CASGPTGGVTEAFF.

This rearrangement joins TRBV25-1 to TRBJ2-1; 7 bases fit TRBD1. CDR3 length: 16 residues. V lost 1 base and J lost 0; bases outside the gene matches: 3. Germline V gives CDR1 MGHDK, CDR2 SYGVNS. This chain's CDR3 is CASSESGGRSYNEQFF. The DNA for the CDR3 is TGTGCCAGCAGTGAATCAGGGGGTCGCTCCTACAATGAGCAGTTCTTC. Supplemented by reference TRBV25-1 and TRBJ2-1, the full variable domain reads EADIYQTPRYLVIGTGKKITLECSQTMGHDKMYWYQQDPGMELHLIHYSYGVNSTEKGDLSSESTVSRIRTEHFPLTLESARPSHTSQYLCASSESGGRSYNEQFFGPGTRLTVL.

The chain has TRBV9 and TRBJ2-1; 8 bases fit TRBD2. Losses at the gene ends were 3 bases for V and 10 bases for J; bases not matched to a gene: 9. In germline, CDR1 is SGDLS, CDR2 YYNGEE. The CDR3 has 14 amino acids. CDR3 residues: CASSAHGGGSEQFF. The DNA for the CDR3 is TGTGCCAGCAGCGCACACGGGGGGGGCTCGGAGCAGTTCTTC.

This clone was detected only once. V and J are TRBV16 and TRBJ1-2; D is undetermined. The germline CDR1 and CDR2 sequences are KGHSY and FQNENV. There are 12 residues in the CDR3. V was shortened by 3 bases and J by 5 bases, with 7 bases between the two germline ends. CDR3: CASSQSGYGYTF. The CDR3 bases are TGTGCCAGCAGCCAGTCGGGGTATGGCTACACCTTC. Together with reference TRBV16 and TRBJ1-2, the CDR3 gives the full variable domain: GEEVAQTPKHLVRGEGQKAKLYCAPIKGHSYVFWYQQVLKNEFKFLISFQNENVFDETGMPKERFSAKCLPNSPCSLEIQATKLEDSAVYFCASSQSGYGYTFGSGTRLTVV.

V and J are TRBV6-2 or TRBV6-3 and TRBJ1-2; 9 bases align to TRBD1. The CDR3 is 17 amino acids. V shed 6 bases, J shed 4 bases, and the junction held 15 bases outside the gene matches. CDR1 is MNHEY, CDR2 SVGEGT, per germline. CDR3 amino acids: CASSRIQGAIEVYGYTF. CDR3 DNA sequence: TGTGCCAGCAGCCGGATACAGGGGGCAATAGAGGTCTATGGCTACACCTTC.

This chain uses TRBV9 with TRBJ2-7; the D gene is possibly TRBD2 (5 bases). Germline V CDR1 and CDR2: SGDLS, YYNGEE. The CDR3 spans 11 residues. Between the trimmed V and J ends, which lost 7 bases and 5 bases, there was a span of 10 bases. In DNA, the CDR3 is TGTGCCAGCGCACGGGATAACGAGCAGTACTTC. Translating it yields CASARDNEQYF.

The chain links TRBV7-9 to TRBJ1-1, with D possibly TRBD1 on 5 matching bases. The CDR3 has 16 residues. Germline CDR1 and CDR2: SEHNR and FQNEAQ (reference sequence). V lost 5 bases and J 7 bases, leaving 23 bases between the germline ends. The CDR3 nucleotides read TGTGCCAGCAGCAGAGGCGCCATGGGGGGAAGAGGTGAAGCTTTCTTT. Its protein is CASSRGAMGGRGEAFF.

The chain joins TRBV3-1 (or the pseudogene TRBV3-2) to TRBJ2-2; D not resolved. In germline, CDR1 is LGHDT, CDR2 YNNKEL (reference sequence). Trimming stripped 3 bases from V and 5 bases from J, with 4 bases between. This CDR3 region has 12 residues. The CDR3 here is CASSQRTGELFF. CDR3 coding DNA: TGTGCCAGCAGCCAGAGGACCGGGGAGCTGTTTTTT.

The DNA of the CDR3 is TGTGCCAGCAGCCGGGACACCAACTACGAGCAGTACTTC. This translates into CASSRDTNYEQYF. The V gene is TRBV5-4, the J gene TRBJ2-7, with D possibly matching TRBD1 (6 bases). The CDR3 totals 13 residues. Germline V gene sequence: CDR1 SGHNT, CDR2 YYREEE (reference sequence). Trimming shortened V by 4 bases and J by 3 bases, and 11 bases separated the two germline ends.

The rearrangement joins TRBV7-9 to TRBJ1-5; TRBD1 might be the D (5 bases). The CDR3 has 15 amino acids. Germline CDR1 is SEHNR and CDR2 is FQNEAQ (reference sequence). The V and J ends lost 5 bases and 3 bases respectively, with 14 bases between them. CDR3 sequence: CASSPGDSPNQPQHF. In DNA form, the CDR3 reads TGTGCCAGCAGCCCAGGCGACAGTCCCAATCAGCCCCAGCATTTT.

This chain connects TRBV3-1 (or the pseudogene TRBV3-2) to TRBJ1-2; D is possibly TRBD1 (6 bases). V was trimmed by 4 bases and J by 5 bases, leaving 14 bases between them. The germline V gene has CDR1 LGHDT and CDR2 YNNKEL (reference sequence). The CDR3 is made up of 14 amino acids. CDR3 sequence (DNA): TGTGCCAGCAGCCTAGCGGGCAGGGGATATGGCTACACCTTC. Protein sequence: CASSLAGRGYGYTF.

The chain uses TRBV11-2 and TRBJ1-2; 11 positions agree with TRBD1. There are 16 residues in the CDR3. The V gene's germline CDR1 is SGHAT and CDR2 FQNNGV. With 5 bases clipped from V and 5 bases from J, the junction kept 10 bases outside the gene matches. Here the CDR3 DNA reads TGTGCCAGCAGCACCGGACAGGGGGCAGCTCGGTATGGCTACACCTTC. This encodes CASSTGQGAARYGYTF.

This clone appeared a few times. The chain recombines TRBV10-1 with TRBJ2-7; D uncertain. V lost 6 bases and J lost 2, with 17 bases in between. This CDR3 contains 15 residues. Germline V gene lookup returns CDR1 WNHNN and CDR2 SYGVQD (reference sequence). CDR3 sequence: CASSQIVAGAYEQYF. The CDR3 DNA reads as TGCGCCAGCAGCCAAATCGTGGCAGGCGCCTACGAGCAGTACTTC.

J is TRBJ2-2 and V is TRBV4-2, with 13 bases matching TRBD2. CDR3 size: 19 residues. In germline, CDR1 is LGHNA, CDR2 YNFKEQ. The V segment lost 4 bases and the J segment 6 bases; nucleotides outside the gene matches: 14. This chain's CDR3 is CASSRVGRLAGGGAGELFF. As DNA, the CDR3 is TGTGCCAGCAGCCGCGTGGGAAGACTAGCGGGGGGCGGCGCCGGGGAGCTGTTTTTT.